A selection of T cell receptor beta chains follows, all from one sample in a study of T-cell reconstitution after alpha-beta-depleted transplantation in children. Each CDR3 protein is one row after TCRdb ran MiXCR on the PCR reads. The sample carries 420,000 or so distinct CDR3 sequences, approximately 11% recorded once. The source was PBMCs from the stem cell graft donor, collected from the stem cell graft. The receptors come from a human donor who donated a stem cell graft to a child with acute myeloid leukemia. CDR3s include the opening cysteine and the closing phenylalanine or tryptophan. Fields, in order: clone size, J gene, V gene, D gene, CDR3 length, CDR3 DNA, CDR3 protein. D genes are given only for firm matches. The listing skips clone size in some rows; elsewhere it reads once, few, many or a size class.

>NA|TRBJ2-5|TRBV30|TRBD2|14
TGTGCCTGGAAGTTCGGGGGGGCCAGTGAGACCCAGTACTTC
CAWKFGGASETQYF
>NA|TRBJ2-7|TRBV20-1|NA|15
TGCAGTGCTAGAGCCCCTGGAGGGGTGTTAGGCGAGCAGTACTTC
CSARAPGGVLGEQYF
>many|TRBJ1-2|TRBV3-1|NA|14
TGTGCCAGCAGCCCACATCATGGGGCTTATGGCTACACCTTC
CASSPHHGAYGYTF
>NA|TRBJ2-3|TRBV4-1|TRBD2|17
TGCGCCAGCAGCCCTGGACTAGCGGGAGTGTTGGCGGATACGCAGTATTTT
CASSPGLAGVLADTQYF
>few|TRBJ1-5|TRBV18|NA|12
TGTGCCAGCTCACCACCCGATCAGCCCCAGCATTTT
CASSPPDQPQHF
>many|TRBJ1-5|TRBV6-2/TRBV6-3|NA|14
TGTGCCAGCAGTGGGGTCGAAGGTTTGGGACCCCAGCATTTT
CASSGVEGLGPQHF
>few|TRBJ2-2|TRBV18|NA|13
TGTGCCAGCTGGACAGCGAACACCGGGGAGCTGTTTTTT
CASWTANTGELFF
>NA|TRBJ2-3|TRBV7-2|TRBD2|16
TGTGCCAGCAGCGCAGCACTAGCGGGGGGGCGGAATACGCAGTATTTT
CASSAALAGGRNTQYF
>NA|TRBJ2-7|TRBV7-2|TRBD2|16
TGTGCCAGCAGCTTAAGCCCTAGCGGGAGTAACTACGAGCAGTACTTC
CASSLSPSGSNYEQYF
>few|TRBJ2-1|TRBV12-3/TRBV12-4|TRBD2|16
TGTGCCAGCAGTTTAGGGCCGGGACTAGCGTACAATGAGCAGTTCTTC
CASSLGPGLAYNEQFF
>NA|TRBJ1-1|TRBV4-3|TRBD1|15
TGCGCCAGCAGCCAAGAATGGGGACAGGGATCCGAAGCTTTCTTT
CASSQEWGQGSEAFF
>few|TRBJ2-1|TRBV12-3/TRBV12-4|NA|15
TGTGCCAGCAGTACCAGGGTCCTCCTCCACAATGAGCAGTTCTTC
CASSTRVLLHNEQFF